The source of this TCR beta chain is a study of blood T cells in healthy people across ages. Together with a sample-barcoded 5' primer, a J-beta primer mix was included in a second PCR lasting about 6 to 11 cycles. With 12 random nucleotides, a template-switch adaptor tagged each individual cDNA molecule. TCRdb redid the calling of the 5' RACE reads with MiXCR, one entry per CDR3 protein. The repertoire includes around 1,000,000 distinct CDR3 sequences, 20% to 25% of them detected once, and approximately 0.75% sits in the top ten. RNA extraction gave at least 5.5 micrograms of total RNA per sample. Trimming took off 0 bases at V and 9 bases at J, with 12 bases between the two ends. This CDR3 spans 14 amino acids. CDR1 is PRHDT, CDR2 FYEKMQ, per germline (reference sequence). The data also belong to a second study, concerning T cells of mothers and their children. That source reports: Maternal samples each gave over 9 million TCR beta CDR3 reads, and child samples roughly 3.3 million each.

This TCR came from a girl under 10 years old in good health. V and J are TRBV13 and TRBJ2-4; D gene uncertain. The sequenced sample consisted of blood. In DNA form, the CDR3 reads TGTGCCAGCAGCTTAGGCCGGTTGACGGGCATTCAGTACTTC. Translation gives CASSLGRLTGIQYF.